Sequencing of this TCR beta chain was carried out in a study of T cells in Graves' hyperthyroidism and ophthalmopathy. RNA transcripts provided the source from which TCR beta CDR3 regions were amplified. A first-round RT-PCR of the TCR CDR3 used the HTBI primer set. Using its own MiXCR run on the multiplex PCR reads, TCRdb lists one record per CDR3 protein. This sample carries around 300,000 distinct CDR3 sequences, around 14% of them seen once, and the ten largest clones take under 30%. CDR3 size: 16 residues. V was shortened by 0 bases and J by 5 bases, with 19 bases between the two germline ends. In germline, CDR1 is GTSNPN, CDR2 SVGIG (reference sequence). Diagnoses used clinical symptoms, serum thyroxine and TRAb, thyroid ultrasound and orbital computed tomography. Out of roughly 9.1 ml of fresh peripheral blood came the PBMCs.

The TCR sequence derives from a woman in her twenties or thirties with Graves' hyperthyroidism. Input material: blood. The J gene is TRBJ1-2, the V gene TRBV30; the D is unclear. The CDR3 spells CAWSVLRMATVYGYTF. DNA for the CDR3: TGTGCCTGGAGTGTCTTGAGAATGGCAACAGTGTATGGCTACACCTTC.